The 17 T cell receptor beta chains below come from one sample, sequenced in a study of cytomegalovirus exposure and HLA in healthy donors. Both 60 Vbeta primers and 13 Jbeta primers went into the PCR. The assay was immunoSEQ multiplex PCR, and TCRdb's table has in-frame clones only and misses some. This table has some 190,000 clones, 76% appearing once. Material: PBMCs. The receptors here all came from a man younger than 35 in good health and CMV-seronegative.

This clone was seen a handful of times. The chain has TRBV4-2 and TRBJ2-5, with 13 positions matching TRBD2. This CDR3 spans 17 amino acids. V shed 0 bases, J shed 4 bases, and the junction held 5 bases outside the gene matches. Germline CDR1 LGHNA, CDR2 YNFKEQ. The CDR3 here is CASSQEELAGGGETQYF. The CDR3 DNA reads as TGTGCCAGCAGCCAAGAGGAACTAGCGGGAGGGGGAGAGACCCAGTACTTC.

This clone was seen a handful of times. The rearrangement uses TRBV20-1 and TRBJ2-5; maybe TRBD1 (6 bases). Germline lookup yields CDR1 DFQATT and CDR2 SNEGSKA (reference sequence). CDR3 size: 11 residues. Trimming cost V 5 bases and J 2 bases, with 6 bases left between them. The CDR3 loop is CSAQGQETQYF. In DNA, the CDR3 is TGCAGTGCTCAGGGGCAAGAGACCCAGTACTTC.

The chain joins TRBV5-1 to TRBJ2-3; 9 bases fit TRBD2. Germline assignment: CDR1 SGHRS and CDR2 YFSETQ. J was trimmed by 0 bases and V by 4 bases; bases with no gene match: 12. This CDR3 has 18 residues. The CDR3: CASSQVGAGGMSTDTQYF. The DNA for the CDR3 is TGCGCCAGCAGCCAAGTCGGCGCGGGAGGGATGAGCACAGATACGCAGTATTTT.

This chain joins TRBV6-5 and TRBJ2-3, with 10 bases that match TRBD1. The junction had 8 bases not matched to a gene; V was cut back by 6 bases and J by 5 bases. The length of the CDR3 is 15 residues. CDR1 is MNHEY and CDR2 is SVGAGI in the germline V gene. The CDR3 DNA reads TGTGCCAGCAGGTTGACAGGGGGCGCGGGAGATACGCAGTATTTT. It is translated as CASRLTGGAGDTQYF.

The chain uses TRBV6-5 and TRBJ1-2; 9 bases align to TRBD1. V shed 7 bases, J shed 6 bases, and the junction held 6 bases outside the gene matches. The germline CDR1 and CDR2 sequences are MNHEY and SVGAGI. The CDR3 runs 13 residues. The CDR3, as DNA: TGTGCCAGCAAAGCTCGACAGGGGGATGGCTACACCTTC. Translating gives CASKARQGDGYTF.

The chain links TRBV4-1 to TRBJ2-3, with TRBD2 identical over 10 bases. CDR1 and CDR2 (germline): MGHRA, YSYEKL. Trimming took 3 bases from V and 4 from J; bases not matched to a gene: 10. The CDR3 consists of 17 residues. The CDR3 coding sequence is TGCGCCAGCAGCCAGTACTTAAGCGGGGGGGCCTCAGATACGCAGTATTTT. It yields the protein CASSQYLSGGASDTQYF.

The chain is built from TRBV5-8 and TRBJ1-2; no reliable D call. This CDR3 spans 14 amino acids. From germline, CDR1 is SGHTS and CDR2 YDEGEE. The V end was cut by 4 bases, the J end by 8 bases, with 18 bases between. CDR3 in amino acids: CASSARFRFSGYTF. In DNA form, the CDR3 reads TGTGCCAGCAGCGCAAGATTCAGGTTTTCCGGCTACACCTTC.

The chain joins TRBV19 to TRBJ2-1, with a tentative D call TRBD1 (5 bases). Germline values: CDR1 LNHDA, CDR2 SQIVND (reference sequence). This CDR3 contains 12 residues. The V end was cut by 0 bases, the J end by 12 bases, with 9 bases between. The CDR3 sequence: CASSIEGQGQFF. The DNA for the CDR3 is TGTGCCAGTAGTATAGAAGGTCAGGGGCAGTTCTTC.

The sample holds a few counts of this clone. The chain couples TRBV6-1 to TRBJ2-1, with D unresolved. Germline lookup yields CDR1 MNHNS and CDR2 SASEGT. V was pared by 10 bases and J by 3 bases, with 19 bases between. The CDR3 has 15 amino acids. The CDR3 DNA sequence: TGTGCCACGGTGGGTCTGGGCAGAGTCTACAATGAGCAGTTCTTC. Its translation: CATVGLGRVYNEQFF.

This rearrangement joins TRBV27 to TRBJ2-3; tentatively, D is TRBD2 (5 bases). This CDR3 comprises 13 residues. Germline V gene lookup returns CDR1 MNHEY and CDR2 SMNVEV (reference sequence). The germline V and J ends were trimmed by 3 bases and 4 bases, with 8 bases remaining between them. CDR3 bases: TGTGCCAGCAGTTTTGGGAGAGCAGATACGCAGTATTTT. Translating it yields CASSFGRADTQYF.

This chain joins TRBV4-1 and TRBJ2-5; no definite D call. The CDR3 contains 14 residues. V lost 1 base, J lost 5 bases, and 11 bases lay in between. Germline V gene data show CDR1 as MGHRA and CDR2 as YSYEKL. In nucleotides, the CDR3 is TGCGCCAGCAGCCAAGGTCCCGCCGGGGAGACCCAGTACTTC. It is translated as CASSQGPAGETQYF.

In its sample, this clone was seen a few times. The V call is TRBV2, the J call TRBJ1-3; D is ambiguous. The ends were cut back, 4 bases at V and 3 bases at J, with 4 bases in the middle. CDR1 and CDR2 from the germline V gene are SNHLY and FYNNEI. The CDR3 loop spans 12 amino acids. CDR3 loop: CASSASGNTIYF. CDR3 coding DNA: TGTGCCAGCAGTGCTAGTGGAAACACCATATATTTT.

The gene calls are TRBV5-1 and TRBJ1-6, with TRBD1 matching over 9 bases. Germline V lookup: CDR1 SGHRS, CDR2 YFSETQ. With V trimmed by 0 bases and J by 9 bases, 7 bases remained unmatched. This CDR3 contains 16 residues. CDR3 protein: CASSLAGTGFGSPLHF. CDR3 bases: TGCGCCAGCAGCTTGGCGGGGACAGGGTTTGGTTCACCCCTCCACTTT.

The chain has TRBV19 and TRBJ2-2; TRBD2 might be the D (5 bases). The germline V and J ends were trimmed by 6 bases and 4 bases, with 15 bases remaining between them. This CDR3 has 15 amino acids. Germline CDR1 reads LNHDA; CDR2 reads SQIVND (reference sequence). The DNA of the CDR3 is TGTGCCAGTAGAGACCTGGACTTGAGCACCGGGGAGCTGTTTTTT. It is translated as CASRDLDLSTGELFF.

This clone was seen more than once but under ten times. The rearrangement links TRBV6-5 to TRBJ1-2; D may be TRBD1 (6 bases). The CDR3 is 15 residues long. Trimming pared 6 bases from V and 0 bases from J, leaving 14 bases between. The germline CDR1 and CDR2 sequences are MNHEY and SVGAGI. The CDR3 here is CASRPGQLANYGYTF. The CDR3 DNA reads as TGTGCCAGCAGACCCGGACAGCTCGCTAACTATGGCTACACCTTC.

This clone was counted a few times. J is TRBJ1-5 and V is TRBV6-5; perhaps TRBD1 as D (6 bases). CDR3 length equals 12 residues. V gave up 8 bases and J gave up 1 base, with 6 bases separating them. Germline V gives CDR1 MNHEY, CDR2 SVGAGI. CDR3 sequence (DNA): TGTGCCAGCCAGGGGAGCAATCAGCCCCAGCATTTT. As protein: CASQGSNQPQHF.

This clone was seen a few times. The chain is built from TRBV5-1 and TRBJ2-5, with no clear D. V lost 0 bases, J lost 3 bases, and 6 bases lay in between. This CDR3 region has 13 residues. Germline lookup yields CDR1 SGHRS and CDR2 YFSETQ. The CDR3 loop is CASSLVPEETQYF. In DNA, the CDR3 is TGCGCCAGCAGCTTGGTCCCTGAAGAGACCCAGTACTTC.